These 14 T cell receptor beta chains came from one sample sequenced in a study of identical twins. In TCRdb, the 5' RACE reads were re-called with MiXCR into one record per CDR3 protein. The table lists hundreds of thousands of distinct CDR3 sequences, 21% of them singletons. The data also belong to a second study, concerning T cells expressing NK-cell markers.

The sample taken for sequencing was PBMCs. These TCRs come from a woman in her late teens or twenties in good health.

The V call is TRBV20-1, the J call TRBJ1-4; D possibly corresponds to TRBD1 (6 bases). With 3 bases removed from V and 9 bases from J, the gap between germline ends came to 14 bases. This CDR3 has 13 amino acids. Germline V gene lookup returns CDR1 DFQATT and CDR2 SNEGSKA (reference sequence). In DNA form, the CDR3 reads TGCAGTGCTAGCCGGGACAAATTTCAAAAACTGTTTTTT. Residues: CSASRDKFQKLFF.

This clonotype has only a few counts. The J gene is TRBJ2-1, the V gene TRBV15, with D hard to call. The V gene lost 1 base and the J gene lost 6 bases, with 7 bases spanning the gap. The germline CDR1 and CDR2 sequences are LNHNV and YYDKDF (reference sequence). This CDR3 contains 13 residues. The CDR3 nucleotides are TGTGCCACCAGCAGAGTGCGAGGCAATGAGCAGTTCTTC. Its translation is CATSRVRGNEQFF.

This clonotype was seen a single time. The chain joins TRBV7-9 to TRBJ2-3; possible D gene TRBD2, 6 bases. The CDR3 has 16 residues. Germline V CDR1 and CDR2: SEHNR, FQNEAQ (reference sequence). V was shortened by 5 bases and J by 1 base, with 16 bases between the two germline ends. The CDR3 reads CASSIGTPGGTDTQYF. As DNA, the CDR3 is TGTGCCAGCAGCATCGGAACCCCGGGGGGCACAGATACGCAGTATTTT.

In this sample, this clonotype turned up a few times. The chain carries TRBV6-6 and TRBJ2-5, with a weak D call TRBD2 (5 bases). CDR1 and CDR2 (germline): MNHNY, SVGAGI (reference sequence). The germline V and J ends were trimmed by 1 base and 5 bases, with 8 bases remaining between them. This CDR3 is 13 amino acids long. The CDR3 region is CASSYYTSETQYF. In DNA, the CDR3 is TGTGCCAGCAGTTACTATACTAGTGAGACCCAGTACTTC.

The chain joins TRBV3-1 to TRBJ2-7; TRBD2 aligns across 13 bases. The V gene end was trimmed by 1 base and the J gene end by 6 bases; junction bases not matched to a gene: 9. This CDR3 comprises 17 residues. Germline CDR1 reads LGHDT; CDR2 reads YNNKEL (reference sequence). This CDR3 is CASSQGHPGLAGCEQYF. CDR3 coding DNA: TGTGCCAGCAGCCAAGGGCATCCGGGACTAGCGGGATGCGAGCAGTACTTC.

The sample holds a few counts of this clonotype. The chain links TRBV3-1 to TRBJ2-7; TRBD1 matches at 7 bases. CDR1 is LGHDT and CDR2 is YNNKEL in the germline V gene (reference sequence). The CDR3 covers 15 residues. The V and J ends lost 2 bases and 0 bases, in that order; junction bases with no gene match: 4. CDR3 in DNA: TGTGCCAGCAGCCAACGCAGGGGGTACTCCTACGAGCAGTACTTC. It encodes CASSQRRGYSYEQYF.

This rearrangement joins TRBV7-9 to TRBJ2-7; TRBD2 matches at 7 bases. Germline V CDR1 and CDR2: SEHNR, FQNEAQ (reference sequence). V lost 1 base to trimming and J lost 0 bases; unmatched junction nucleotides: 9. The CDR3 totals 17 residues. The CDR3 sequence: CASSLGVLAQSSYEQYF. The CDR3 DNA reads as TGTGCCAGCAGCTTAGGGGTACTAGCGCAGAGCTCCTACGAGCAGTACTTC.

The chain carries TRBV20-1 and TRBJ2-3; no clear D. Trimming removed 0 bases at V and 0 bases at J, with 7 bases between. The CDR3 extends over 14 amino acids. The germline V gene encodes CDR1 DFQATT and CDR2 SNEGSKA (reference sequence). The CDR3 nucleotides are TGCAGTGCTAGAGAGGGCGGTAGCACAGATACGCAGTATTTT. This encodes CSAREGGSTDTQYF.

The V call is TRBV7-9, the J call TRBJ2-3; possible D gene TRBD1, 5 bases. Trimming cost V 2 bases and J 2 bases, with 14 bases left between them. Germline CDR1 SEHNR, CDR2 FQNEAQ (reference sequence). The CDR3 has 16 residues. As DNA, the CDR3 is TGTGCCAGCAGCTTATCCCTTCGACAGTCCACAGATACGCAGTATTTT. Protein: CASSLSLRQSTDTQYF.

This sequence joins TRBV10-3 and TRBJ2-7, with 7 bases identical to TRBD2. Losses at the gene ends were 8 bases for V and 2 bases for J; bases not matched to a gene: 9. CDR3 length: 14 residues. Per germline, CDR1 ENHRY and CDR2 SYGVKD. The CDR3 sequence is CAIRGVWDPYEQYF. The CDR3 DNA reads as TGTGCCATCCGGGGGGTCTGGGACCCCTACGAGCAGTACTTC.

The chain uses TRBV29-1 and TRBJ1-2; 7 positions agree with TRBD1. V lost 7 bases and J lost 5; bases outside the gene matches: 4. The germline gives CDR1 SQVTM, CDR2 ANQGSEA. This CDR3 is 11 amino acids long. The CDR3 DNA is TGCAGCGACGACAGGGTGTATGGCTACACCTTC. The encoded protein is CSDDRVYGYTF.

This clonotype occurred a few times. V usage is TRBV7-6 and J usage is TRBJ2-3; 10 bases agree with TRBD2. Germline loops: CDR1 SGHVS, CDR2 FNYEAQ. V lost 5 bases and J lost 4; bases outside the gene matches: 6. The CDR3 length is 15 residues. The CDR3 DNA follows: TGTGCCAGCAGCCCACTAGCGGGAAAGTCAGATACGCAGTATTTT. Amino acids: CASSPLAGKSDTQYF.

The chain recombines TRBV9 with TRBJ2-7, with 10 bases lining up with TRBD1. This CDR3 has 15 residues. The V gene's germline CDR1 is SGDLS and CDR2 YYNGEE. The V and J ends lost 2 bases and 2 bases, in that order; junction bases with no gene match: 4. The chain's CDR3 is CASSVGGTGAYEQYF. The CDR3 region has the DNA TGTGCCAGCAGCGTTGGGGGGACAGGGGCCTACGAGCAGTACTTC. The variable domain in full, with the rest retrieved from reference TRBV9 and TRBJ2-7, is DSGVTQTPKHLITATGQRVTLRCSPRSGDLSVYWYQQSLDQGLQFLIQYYNGEERAKGNILERFSAQQFPDLHSELNLSSLELGDSALYFCASSVGGTGAYEQYFGPGTRLTVT.

This clonotype was observed a few times. This chain joins TRBV29-1 and TRBJ1-2; D gene unclear. V was pared by 6 bases and J by 4 bases, with 18 bases between. There are 14 residues in the CDR3. Germline V gene data show CDR1 as SQVTM and CDR2 as ANQGSEA. The CDR3 nucleotides are TGCAGCGTCGTCGGTGGGATCGTGAGCTATGGCTACACCTTC. Translating it yields CSVVGGIVSYGYTF.